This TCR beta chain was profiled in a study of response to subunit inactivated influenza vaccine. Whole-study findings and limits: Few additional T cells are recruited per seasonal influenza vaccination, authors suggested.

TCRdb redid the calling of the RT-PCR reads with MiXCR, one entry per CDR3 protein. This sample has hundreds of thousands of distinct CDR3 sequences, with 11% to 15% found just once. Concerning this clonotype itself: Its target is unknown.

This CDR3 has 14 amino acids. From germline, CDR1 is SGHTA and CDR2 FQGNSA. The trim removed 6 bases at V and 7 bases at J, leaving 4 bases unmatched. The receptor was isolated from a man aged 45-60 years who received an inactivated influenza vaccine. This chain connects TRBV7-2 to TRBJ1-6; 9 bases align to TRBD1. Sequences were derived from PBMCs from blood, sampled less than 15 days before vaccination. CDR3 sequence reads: CASRRDRVNSPLHF. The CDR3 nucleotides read TGTGCCAGCAGAAGGGACAGGGTCAATTCACCCCTCCACTTT. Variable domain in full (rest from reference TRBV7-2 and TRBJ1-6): GAGVSQSPSNKVTEKGKDVELRCDPISGHTALYWYRQSLGQGLEFLIYFQGNSAPDKSGLPSDRFSAERTGGSVSTLTIQRTQQEDSAVYLCASRRDRVNSPLHFGNGTRLTVT.